The 10 T cell receptor beta chains presented below share a single source sample, sequenced in a study of CD8 T cells in ankylosing spondylitis. TCRdb itself ran the 5' RACE reads through MiXCR, one entry per CDR3 protein. The table shows roughly 440,000 distinct CDR3 sequences, with under 20% occurring only once. Study results and caveats: There was a TCR beta motif, made of eight highly homologous variants, that appeared characteristic of ankylosing spondylitis blood.

These receptors have no identified antigens. The sequencing input was blood, either unsorted or a sorted T cell fraction (not recorded which). Source of these receptors: a male donor with ankylosing spondylitis.

This clonotype appeared a single time. The chain carries TRBV18 and TRBJ2-3; D unresolved. V was trimmed by 0 bases and J by 6 bases, leaving 10 bases between them. Germline V gene sequence: CDR1 KGHSH, CDR2 LQKENI. This CDR3 is built from 14 residues. This CDR3 is CASSPPEKLDTQYF. In nucleotides, the CDR3 is TGTGCCAGCTCACCACCTGAGAAGCTTGATACGCAGTATTTT.

V usage is TRBV7-9 and J usage is TRBJ1-1; D not resolved. This CDR3 region has 15 residues. V lost 1 base to trimming and J lost 6 bases, with 15 bases between them. Germline CDR1 and CDR2: SEHNR and FQNEAQ (reference sequence). The chain's CDR3 is CASSLESGRAAEAFF. The CDR3 DNA is TGTGCCAGCAGCTTAGAGTCGGGAAGGGCCGCTGAAGCTTTCTTT.

The rearrangement uses TRBV24-1 and TRBJ1-5, with D maybe TRBD1 (5 bases). Germline V CDR1 and CDR2: KGHDR, SFDVKD. V gave up 4 bases and J gave up 0 bases, with 9 bases separating them. CDR3 length: 15 amino acids. CDR3 coding DNA: TGTGCCACCAGTGACTCCAGGGTTAGCAATCAGCCCCAGCATTTT. Its protein is CATSDSRVSNQPQHF.

This chain links TRBV29-1 with TRBJ1-3, with 10 bases identical to TRBD1. Germline CDR1 SQVTM, CDR2 ANQGSEA. V trimming: 6 bases; J trimming: 2 bases; junction bases outside the gene matches: 13. The CDR3 sequence is 17 residues long. The chain's CDR3 is CSVETGTGVVAGNTIYF. The CDR3 DNA reads TGCAGCGTAGAGACCGGGACAGGGGTTGTTGCTGGAAACACCATATATTTT.

This clonotype has just a few counts. V and J are TRBV20-1 and TRBJ2-5, with 9 nucleotides matching TRBD1. V lost 4 bases to trimming and J lost 2 bases; unmatched junction nucleotides: 8. The CDR3 is made up of 15 amino acids. Germline-derived CDR1 and CDR2 are DFQATT and SNEGSKA (reference sequence). DNA for the CDR3: TGCAGTGCTATCCCGGGGACAGGGAGTCAAGAGACCCAGTACTTC. Translating gives CSAIPGTGSQETQYF.

Only a few counts were recorded for this clonotype. The chain joins TRBV11-2 to TRBJ2-3; no clear D gene. Trimming took off 5 bases at V and 4 bases at J, with 7 bases between the two ends. The germline gives CDR1 SGHAT, CDR2 FQNNGV. The CDR3 contains 12 residues. CDR3 protein: CASSISPDTQYF. CDR3 nucleotide sequence: TGTGCCAGCAGCATCTCCCCAGATACGCAGTATTTT.

This clonotype was observed a few times. The chain uses TRBV6-2 or TRBV6-3 and TRBJ1-5; 7 bases are a match to TRBD1. The CDR3 contains 15 residues. J lost 7 bases, V lost 5 bases, and 11 bases had no gene match. Germline loops: CDR1 MNHEY, CDR2 SVGEGT. CDR3 residues: CASSPLTGVGQPQHF. CDR3 nucleotides: TGTGCCAGCAGTCCTCTTACAGGGGTCGGGCAGCCCCAGCATTTT.

This chain links TRBV5-1 with TRBJ2-5, with TRBD2 identical over 9 bases. Trimming at V came to 5 bases and at J to 5 bases, leaving 4 bases not matched to a gene. The CDR3 runs 13 residues. Germline assignment: CDR1 SGHRS and CDR2 YFSETQ. CDR3 sequence: CASSNGLAETQYF. CDR3 bases: TGCGCCAGCAGTAACGGACTAGCGGAGACCCAGTACTTC.

A few counts support this clonotype. The J gene is TRBJ1-1, the V gene TRBV5-1, with D tentatively TRBD1 (5 bases). The V gene's germline CDR1 is SGHRS and CDR2 YFSETQ. V dropped 2 bases and J dropped 2 bases, with 10 bases sitting between them. CDR3 length: 14 amino acids. CDR3 region: CASSLPGPNTEAFF. The CDR3 nucleotides read TGCGCCAGCAGCTTACCGGGACCTAACACTGAAGCTTTCTTT.

This clonotype turned up a few times. The chain recombines TRBV20-1 with TRBJ2-1, with D perhaps being TRBD1 or TRBD2 (5 bases each). There are 14 residues in the CDR3. CDR1 is DFQATT and CDR2 is SNEGSKA in the germline V gene (reference sequence). V lost 2 bases and J 8 bases, leaving 16 bases between the germline ends. The CDR3 region is CSARPRGEIHEQFF. Written as DNA, the CDR3 is TGCAGTGCTAGACCTCGGGGCGAGATCCATGAGCAGTTCTTC.